This entry lists 9 T cell receptor beta chains sequenced from one sample in a study of blood T cell repertoires in COVID-19. Clones were sequenced by immunoSEQ multiplex PCR, and TCRdb holds only the in-frame ones, with some missing. The sample has fewer than 300,000 clones; about 83% are singletons. Material for sequencing was peripheral blood. The receptors stem from a man older than 75 with acute or convalescent COVID-19.

This clone has just one count. The CDR3 reads CASSSPVVPRHNEQFF. CDR3 nucleotides: TGTGCCAGCAGCTCTCCGGTCGTGCCCCGCCACAATGAGCAGTTCTTC. The chain links TRBV11-1 to TRBJ2-1; no firm D call. Trimming cost V 4 bases and J 5 bases, with 18 bases left between them. Germline loops: CDR1 SGHAT, CDR2 FQDESV (reference sequence). The CDR3 is 16 amino acids.

The CDR3 spells CASSDRRGQGNEKLFF. In nucleotides, the CDR3 is TGTGCCAGCAGTGATCGGAGGGGACAGGGGAACGAAAAACTGTTTTTT. The gene calls are TRBV6-1 and TRBJ1-4, with 10 positions matching TRBD1. The CDR3 extends over 16 amino acids. Germline assignment: CDR1 MNHNS and CDR2 SASEGT. V shed 3 bases, J shed 8 bases, and the junction held 9 bases outside the gene matches.

CDR3 amino acids: CASRPSGVHTEAFF. The CDR3 DNA sequence: TGTGCCAGCCGACCTTCAGGGGTGCACACTGAAGCTTTCTTT. The V and J genes are TRBV6-5 and TRBJ1-1; maybe TRBD1 (6 bases). V was shortened by 8 bases and J by 3 bases, with 16 bases between the two germline ends. The length of the CDR3 is 14 residues. The germline V gene has CDR1 MNHEY and CDR2 SVGAGI.

This chain uses TRBV3-1 (or the pseudogene TRBV3-2) with TRBJ2-2; D is perhaps TRBD2 (7 bases). The CDR3 loop spans 20 amino acids. Trimming cost V 1 base and J 2 bases, with 23 bases left between them. CDR1 is LGHDT and CDR2 is YNNKEL in the germline V gene (reference sequence). The CDR3 coding sequence is TGTGCCAGCAGCCAAGTCGAGTTCAGCGGGACATCAATAAACACCGGGGAGCTGTTTTTT. Amino acids: CASSQVEFSGTSINTGELFF.

The chain is built from TRBV30 and TRBJ2-7; possibly TRBD2 for D (7 bases). Trimming shortened V by 2 bases and J by 5 bases, and 19 bases separated the two germline ends. Looked up from germline, CDR1 is GTSNPN and CDR2 is SVGIG (reference sequence). The CDR3 loop spans 15 amino acids. This CDR3 is CAWSLKGGRIDEQYF. CDR3 DNA: TGTGCCTGGAGTCTGAAGGGGGGGCGTATCGACGAGCAGTACTTC. The variable domain in full, completed from reference TRBV30 and TRBJ2-7, reads SQTIHQWPATLVQPVGSPLSLECTVEGTSNPNLYWYRQAAGRGLQLLFYSVGIGQISSEVPQNLSASRPQDRQFILSSKKLLLSDSGFYLCAWSLKGGRIDEQYFGPGTRLTVT.

This clone has a single count. This rearrangement joins TRBV6-5 to TRBJ2-1; TRBD2 aligns across 9 bases. CDR1 is MNHEY, CDR2 SVGAGI, per germline. The CDR3 sequence is 14 residues long. Unmatched junction bases numbered 7, after V lost 6 bases and J lost 7 bases. CDR3 nucleotide sequence: TGTGCCAGCAGCGCTGGACTAGCGCGGAATGAGCAGTTCTTC. Translating it yields CASSAGLARNEQFF.

This chain connects TRBV7-2 to TRBJ1-2, with TRBD1 matching 9 bases. The CDR3 totals 16 residues. J lost 2 bases, V lost 3 bases, and 7 bases had no gene match. In germline, CDR1 is SGHTA, CDR2 FQGNSA. In nucleotides, the CDR3 is TGTGCCAGCAGCTTTACGGGACAGGGTTGGAACTATGGCTACACCTTC. Protein: CASSFTGQGWNYGYTF. Full variable domain (remainder filled in from reference TRBV7-2 and TRBJ1-2): GAGVSQSPSNKVTEKGKDVELRCDPISGHTALYWYRQSLGQGLEFLIYFQGNSAPDKSGLPSDRFSAERTGGSVSTLTIQRTQQEDSAVYLCASSFTGQGWNYGYTFGSGTRLTVV.

The chain recombines TRBV19 with TRBJ2-7; possibly TRBD2 for D (6 bases). Germline CDR1 is LNHDA and CDR2 is SQIVND (reference sequence). There are 14 residues in the CDR3. The V end lost 5 bases, the J end lost 2 bases, and 13 bases lay between the germline ends. The CDR3 bases are TGTGCCAGTAGTTATCGGGGGAGTACCTACGAGCAGTACTTC. Encoded protein: CASSYRGSTYEQYF.

This clone has a handful of counts. This chain joins TRBV6-5 and TRBJ1-4; TRBD1 might be the D (5 bases). The germline V gene has CDR1 MNHEY and CDR2 SVGAGI. V dropped 6 bases and J dropped 13 bases, with 18 bases sitting between them. CDR3 size: 13 residues. The CDR3 is CASSFGGTSGLFF. DNA for the CDR3: TGTGCCAGCAGCTTCGGAGGGACCTCGGGACTGTTTTTT.